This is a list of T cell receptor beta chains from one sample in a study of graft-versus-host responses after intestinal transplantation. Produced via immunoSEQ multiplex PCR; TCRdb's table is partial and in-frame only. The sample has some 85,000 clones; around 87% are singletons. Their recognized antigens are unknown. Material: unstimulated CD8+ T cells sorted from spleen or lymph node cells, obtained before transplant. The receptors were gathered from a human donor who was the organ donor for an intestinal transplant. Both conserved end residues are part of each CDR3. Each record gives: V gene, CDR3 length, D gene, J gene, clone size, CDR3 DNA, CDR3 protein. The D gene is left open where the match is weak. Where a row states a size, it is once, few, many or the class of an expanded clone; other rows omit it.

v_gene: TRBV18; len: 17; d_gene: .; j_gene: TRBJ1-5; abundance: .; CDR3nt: TGTGCCAGCTCACTACGACCGGGCGACGAACTCAGCCGGCCCCAGCATTTT; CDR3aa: CASSLRPGDELSRPQHF
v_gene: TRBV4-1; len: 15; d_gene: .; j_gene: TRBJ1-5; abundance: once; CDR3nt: TGCGCCAGCAGCCAAGTGGGGGGTGGCAATCAGCCCCAGCATTTT; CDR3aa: CASSQVGGGNQPQHF
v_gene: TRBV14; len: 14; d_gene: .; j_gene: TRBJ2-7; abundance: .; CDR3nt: TGTGCCAGCAGCCAAACAGGAACCCTCCACGAGCAGTACTTC; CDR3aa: CASSQTGTLHEQYF
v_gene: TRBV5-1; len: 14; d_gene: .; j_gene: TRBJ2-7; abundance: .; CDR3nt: TGCGCCAGCAGCTTGGTCTTGGGGACCTACGAGCAGTACTTC; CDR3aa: CASSLVLGTYEQYF
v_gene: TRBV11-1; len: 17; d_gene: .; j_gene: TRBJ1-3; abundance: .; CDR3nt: TGTGCCAGCAGCTTAGACGGACAGACCTTCTCTGGAAACACCATATATTTT; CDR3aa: CASSLDGQTFSGNTIYF
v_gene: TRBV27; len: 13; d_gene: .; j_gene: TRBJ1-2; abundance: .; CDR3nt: TGTGCCAGCAGCCTAGGGGCAGACTATGGCTACACCTTC; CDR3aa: CASSLGADYGYTF
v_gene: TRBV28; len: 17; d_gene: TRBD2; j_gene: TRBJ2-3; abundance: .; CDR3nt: TGTGCCAGCAGTTGGAATCTAACAGCGGGGGGGCTGTATACGCAGTATTTT; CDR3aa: CASSWNLTAGGLYTQYF
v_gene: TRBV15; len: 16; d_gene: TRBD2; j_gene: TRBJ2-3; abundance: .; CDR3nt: TGTGCCACCAGCAGAGCAATTAGCGGGAAGGCAGATACGCAGTATTTT; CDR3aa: CATSRAISGKADTQYF
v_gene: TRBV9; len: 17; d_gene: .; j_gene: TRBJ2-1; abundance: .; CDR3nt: TGTGCCAGCAGCGTAGAAAGTTCTCAGGCGTTCTACAATGAGCAGTTCTTC; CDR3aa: CASSVESSQAFYNEQFF
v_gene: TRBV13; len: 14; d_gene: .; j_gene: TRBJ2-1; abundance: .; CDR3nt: TGTGCCAGCAGCTTATTTACATCGGACAATGAGCAGTTCTTC; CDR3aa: CASSLFTSDNEQFF
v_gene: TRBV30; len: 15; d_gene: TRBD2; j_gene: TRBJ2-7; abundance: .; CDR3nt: TGTGCCTGGAGTGTACGTCCTAGCGGGGATAACGAGCAGTACTTC; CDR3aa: CAWSVRPSGDNEQYF
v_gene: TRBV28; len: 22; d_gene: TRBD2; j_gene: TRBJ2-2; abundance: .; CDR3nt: TGTGCCAGCAGTTTTGTTAACGGTCTGGTCGCCCTGAATAGCGGGGCGGTCGGGGAGCTGTTTTTT; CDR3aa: CASSFVNGLVALNSGAVGELFF
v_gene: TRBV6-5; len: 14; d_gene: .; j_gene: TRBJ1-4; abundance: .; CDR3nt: TGTGCCAGCAGTCCCGGGACAAACTATGAAAAACTGTTTTTT; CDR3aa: CASSPGTNYEKLFF
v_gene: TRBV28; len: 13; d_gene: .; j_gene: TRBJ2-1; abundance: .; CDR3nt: TGTGCCAGCACCCCATGGGCTTCGGGGCTGGGGTTCTTC; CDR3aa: CASTPWASGLGFF
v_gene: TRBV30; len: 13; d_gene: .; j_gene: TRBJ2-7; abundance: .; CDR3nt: TGTGCCTGGAGTGTTGGAAGCTCCTACGAGCAGTACTTC; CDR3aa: CAWSVGSSYEQYF
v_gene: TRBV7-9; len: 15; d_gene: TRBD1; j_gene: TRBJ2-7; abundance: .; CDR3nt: TGTGCCAGCAGCCCAGGACAGGGGACTTACTACGAGCAGTACTTC; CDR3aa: CASSPGQGTYYEQYF
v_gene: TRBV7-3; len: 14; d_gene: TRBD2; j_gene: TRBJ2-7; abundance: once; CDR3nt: TGTGCCAGCAGCTCCACGGGGACTAGCGCCGGGCAGTACTTC; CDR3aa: CASSSTGTSAGQYF
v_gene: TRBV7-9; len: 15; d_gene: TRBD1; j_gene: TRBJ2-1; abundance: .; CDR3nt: TGTGCCAGCAGCCCGGGACAGTCGGAAGGCAATGAGCAGTTCTTC; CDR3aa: CASSPGQSEGNEQFF
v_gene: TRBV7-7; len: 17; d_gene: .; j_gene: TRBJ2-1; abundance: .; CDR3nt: TGTGCCAGCAGCCCCTTATGGGGGGAATCCTCCTACAATGAGCAGTTCTTC; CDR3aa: CASSPLWGESSYNEQFF
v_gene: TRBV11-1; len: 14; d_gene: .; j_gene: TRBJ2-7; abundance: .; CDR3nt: TGTGCCAGCAGCCCAGGGGAAGGGTACTACGAGCAGTACTTC; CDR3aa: CASSPGEGYYEQYF
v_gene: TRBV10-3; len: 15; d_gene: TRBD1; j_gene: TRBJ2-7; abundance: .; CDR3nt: TGTGCCATCAGTGAGCCGGGGACAGGACTATACGAGCAGTACTTC; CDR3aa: CAISEPGTGLYEQYF
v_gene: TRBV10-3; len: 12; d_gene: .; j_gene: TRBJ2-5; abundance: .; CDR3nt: TGTGCCACCCAGACTGGGGAGGAGACCCAGTACTTC; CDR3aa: CATQTGEETQYF
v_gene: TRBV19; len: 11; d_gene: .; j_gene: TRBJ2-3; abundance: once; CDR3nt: TGTGCCCGGGGTGGTTCGGATACGCAGTATTTT; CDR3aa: CARGGSDTQYF
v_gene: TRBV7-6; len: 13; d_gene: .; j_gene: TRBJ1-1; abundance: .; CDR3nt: TGTGCCAGCAGCTTGATGGGGACCACTGAAGCTTTCTTT; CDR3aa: CASSLMGTTEAFF
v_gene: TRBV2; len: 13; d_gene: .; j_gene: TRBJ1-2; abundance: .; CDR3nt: TGTGCCAGCAGTGACGACAGATCCTATGGCTACACCTTC; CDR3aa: CASSDDRSYGYTF
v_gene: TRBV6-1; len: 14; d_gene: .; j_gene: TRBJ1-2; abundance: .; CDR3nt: TGTGCCAGCAGTGGAGGTCAGGCCAACTATGGCTACACCTTC; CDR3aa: CASSGGQANYGYTF
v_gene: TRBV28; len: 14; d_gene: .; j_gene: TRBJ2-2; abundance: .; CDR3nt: TGTGCCAGCAGTGTTACACTGTACACCGGGGAGCTGTTTTTT; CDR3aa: CASSVTLYTGELFF
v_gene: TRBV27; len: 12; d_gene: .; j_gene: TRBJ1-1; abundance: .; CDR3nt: TGTGCCAGCAAGGGGACGAACACTGAAGCTTTCTTT; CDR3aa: CASKGTNTEAFF
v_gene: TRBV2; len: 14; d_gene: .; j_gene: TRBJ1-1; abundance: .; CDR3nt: TGTGCCAGCAGTGAGGCAGGGCCAGACACTGAAGCTTTCTTT; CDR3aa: CASSEAGPDTEAFF
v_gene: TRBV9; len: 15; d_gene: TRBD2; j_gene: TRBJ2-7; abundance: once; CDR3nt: TGTGCCAGCAGCGTAGCGGCTAGCGGGGGCTACGAGCAGTACTTC; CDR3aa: CASSVAASGGYEQYF
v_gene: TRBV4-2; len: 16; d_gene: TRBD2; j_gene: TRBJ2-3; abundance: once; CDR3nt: TGTGCCAGCAGCCGAGGGAGGGCGGCCCACACAGATACGCAGTATTTT; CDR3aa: CASSRGRAAHTDTQYF
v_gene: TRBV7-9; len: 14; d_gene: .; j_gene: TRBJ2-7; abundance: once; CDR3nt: TGTGCCAGCAGCCCAGGGACTGGTTGGTACGAGCAGTACTTC; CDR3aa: CASSPGTGWYEQYF
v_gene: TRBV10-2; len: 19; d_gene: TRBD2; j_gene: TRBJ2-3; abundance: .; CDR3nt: TGCGCCAGCAGTGAGCAAGACTATAGCGGGGTTACCCTTACAGATACGCAGTATTTT; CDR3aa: CASSEQDYSGVTLTDTQYF
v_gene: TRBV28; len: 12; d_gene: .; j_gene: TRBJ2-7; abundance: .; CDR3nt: TGTGCCAGCAGCCCTTCAAGGTACGAGCAGTACTTC; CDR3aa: CASSPSRYEQYF
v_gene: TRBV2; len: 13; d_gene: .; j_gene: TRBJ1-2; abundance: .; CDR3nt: TGTGCCAGCAGTGGCAGGGCAGTACAAGGCTACACCTTC; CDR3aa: CASSGRAVQGYTF
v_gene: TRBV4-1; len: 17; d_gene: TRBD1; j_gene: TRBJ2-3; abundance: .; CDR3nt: TGCGCCAGCAGCCAATGCCGGGACAGGGAGAGCACAGATACGCAGTATTTT; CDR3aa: CASSQCRDRESTDTQYF
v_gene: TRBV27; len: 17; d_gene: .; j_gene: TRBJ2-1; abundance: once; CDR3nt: TGTGCCAGCAGTTTATGGGAGGGGGGGGACACCTACAATGAGCAGTTCTTC; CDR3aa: CASSLWEGGDTYNEQFF
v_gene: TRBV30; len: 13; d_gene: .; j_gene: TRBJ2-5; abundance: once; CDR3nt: TGTGCCTGGCGGTTGGGGTACGGTGAGACCCAGTACTTC; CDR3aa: CAWRLGYGETQYF
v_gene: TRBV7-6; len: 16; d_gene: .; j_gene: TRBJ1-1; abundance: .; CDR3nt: TGTGCCAGCAGCTCGGACTTGGTGGGGGTAAACACTGAAGCTTTCTTT; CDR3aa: CASSSDLVGVNTEAFF
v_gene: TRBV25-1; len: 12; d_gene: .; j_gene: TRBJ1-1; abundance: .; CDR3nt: TGTGCCAGCAGTGAGGGGACCACTGAAGCTTTCTTT; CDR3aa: CASSEGTTEAFF
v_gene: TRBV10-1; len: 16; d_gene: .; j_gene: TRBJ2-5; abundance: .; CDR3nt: TGCGCCAGCAGTGCCGTAGGTGGGGCCCTCGGGGAGACCCAGTACTTC; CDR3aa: CASSAVGGALGETQYF
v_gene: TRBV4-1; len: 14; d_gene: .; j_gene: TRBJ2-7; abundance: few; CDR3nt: TGCGCCAGCAGCCGGAGGGCACTTTCCCTAACCAAGTACTTC; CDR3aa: CASSRRALSLTKYF
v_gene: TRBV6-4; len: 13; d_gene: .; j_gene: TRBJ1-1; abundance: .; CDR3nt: TGTGCCAGCAGAAGGCAAGAGAACACTGAAGCTTTCTTT; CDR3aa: CASRRQENTEAFF
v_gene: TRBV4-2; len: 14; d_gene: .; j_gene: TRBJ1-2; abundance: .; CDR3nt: TGTGCCAGCAGCCAAGAGGACAGTAACTATGGCTACACCTTC; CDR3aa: CASSQEDSNYGYTF
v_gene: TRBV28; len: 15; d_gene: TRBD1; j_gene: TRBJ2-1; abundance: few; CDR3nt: TGTGCCAGCAGCATCGGGACAGGACTCTACAATGAGCAGTTCTTC; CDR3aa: CASSIGTGLYNEQFF
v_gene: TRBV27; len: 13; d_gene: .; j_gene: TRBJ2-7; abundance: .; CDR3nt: TGTGCCAGCACTCCCAGGGGGGCGGGGGAGCAGTACTTC; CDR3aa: CASTPRGAGEQYF
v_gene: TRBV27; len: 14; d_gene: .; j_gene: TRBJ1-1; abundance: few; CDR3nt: TGTGCCAGCAGTTTCCTCGCGGCTAACACTGAAGCTTTCTTT; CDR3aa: CASSFLAANTEAFF
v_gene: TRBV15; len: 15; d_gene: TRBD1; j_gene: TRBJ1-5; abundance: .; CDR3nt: TGTGCCACCAGCTCCGACAGGGGAGGGGATCAGCCCCAGCATTTT; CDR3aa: CATSSDRGGDQPQHF
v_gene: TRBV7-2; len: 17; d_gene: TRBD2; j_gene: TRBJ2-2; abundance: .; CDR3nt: TGTGCCAGCAGCTTTAGCGGGGGGGCCAATGACACCGGGGAGCTGTTTTTT; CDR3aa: CASSFSGGANDTGELFF
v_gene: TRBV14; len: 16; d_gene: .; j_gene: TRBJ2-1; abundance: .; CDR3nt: TGTGCCAGCAGCCAAGTTCCCGCTATCTCCTACAATGAGCAGTTCTTC; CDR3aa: CASSQVPAISYNEQFF
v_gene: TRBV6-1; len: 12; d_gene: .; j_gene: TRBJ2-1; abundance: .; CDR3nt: TGTGCCAGCAGAGACCGCTACAATGAGCAGTTCTTC; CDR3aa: CASRDRYNEQFF
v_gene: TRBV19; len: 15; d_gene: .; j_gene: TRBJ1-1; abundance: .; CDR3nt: TGTGCCAGTAGTCCAGAACAGGGTGCAGACACTGAAGCTTTCTTT; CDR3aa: CASSPEQGADTEAFF
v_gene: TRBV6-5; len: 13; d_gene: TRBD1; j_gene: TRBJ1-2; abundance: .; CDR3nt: TGTGCCAGCAGTGCCGGGACAGACTATGGCTACACCTTC; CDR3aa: CASSAGTDYGYTF
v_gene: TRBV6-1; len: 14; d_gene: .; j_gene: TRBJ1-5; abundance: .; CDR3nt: TGTGCCAGCAGTGAATGGTTTGAGAATCAGCCCCAGCATTTT; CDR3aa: CASSEWFENQPQHF
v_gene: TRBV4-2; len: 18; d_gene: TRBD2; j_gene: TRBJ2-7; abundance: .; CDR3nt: TGTGCCAGCAGCCACCAAATTGTGCCTAGCGGGGGTACCTACGAGCAGTACTTC; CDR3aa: CASSHQIVPSGGTYEQYF
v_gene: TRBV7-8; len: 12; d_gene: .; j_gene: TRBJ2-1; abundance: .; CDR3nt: TGTGCCAGCAGCTGGAGGGCAGTGGAGCAGTTCTTC; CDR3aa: CASSWRAVEQFF
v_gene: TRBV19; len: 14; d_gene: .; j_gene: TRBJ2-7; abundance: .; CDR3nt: TGTGCCAGTAGCTTAGAGGCGGGGTCCTACGAGCAGTACTTC; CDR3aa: CASSLEAGSYEQYF
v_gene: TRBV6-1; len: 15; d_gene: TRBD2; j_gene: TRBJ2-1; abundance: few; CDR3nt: TGTGCCAGCAGTGAAGATGGCGGGGGGGCTGATGAGCAGTTCTTC; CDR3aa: CASSEDGGGADEQFF
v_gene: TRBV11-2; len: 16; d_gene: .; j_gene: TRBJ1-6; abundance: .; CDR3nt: TGTGCCAGCAGCCGATGGGACACCGCGGGGAATTCACCCCTCCACTTT; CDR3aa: CASSRWDTAGNSPLHF